A single sample gave rise to the 32 T cell receptor beta chains below, sequenced in a study of cytomegalovirus exposure and HLA in healthy donors. The PCR ran on 60 Vbeta and 13 Jbeta primers. The data were produced by immunoSEQ multiplex PCR, yet TCRdb's version contains in-frame clones alone and is incomplete. This table holds some 190,000 clones, about 80% found once. What was sequenced was PBMCs. Every receptor here comes from a middle-aged woman in good health and CMV-seronegative.

This chain joins TRBV18 and TRBJ1-2, with 8 bases lining up with TRBD1. This CDR3 is 17 amino acids long. Germline trimming cut 2 bases from V and 0 bases from J; bases unmatched to any gene: 8. Germline CDR1 and CDR2: KGHSH and LQKENI. This CDR3 is CASSPRWTGLTNYGYTF. CDR3 in DNA: TGTGCCAGCTCACCAAGGTGGACAGGGCTTACTAACTATGGCTACACCTTC.

V gene TRBV5-1 combines with J gene TRBJ2-1; 7 positions match TRBD2. J lost 3 bases, V lost 6 bases, and 12 bases had no gene match. Germline CDR1 reads SGHRS; CDR2 reads YFSETQ. The CDR3 extends over 16 amino acids. This CDR3 is CASTSVGRSGYNEQFF. CDR3 nucleotides: TGCGCCAGCACCTCCGTCGGGAGGAGCGGCTACAATGAGCAGTTCTTC.

The chain links TRBV18 to TRBJ1-2; no definite D call. The CDR3 sequence is 12 residues long. Trimming removed 2 bases at V and 3 bases at J, with 4 bases between. Germline CDR1 KGHSH, CDR2 LQKENI. The CDR3 coding sequence is TGTGCCAGCTCACCAGCGGACTATGGCTACACCTTC. It specifies CASSPADYGYTF.

This chain links TRBV5-1 with TRBJ2-2, with D possibly matching TRBD2 (6 bases). CDR1 and CDR2 from the germline V gene are SGHRS and YFSETQ. V lost 4 bases and J 4 bases, leaving 11 bases between the germline ends. This CDR3 is built from 14 residues. The CDR3 region has the DNA TGCGCCAGCAGCAGGAGGGAGGTCACCGGGGAGCTGTTTTTT. As protein: CASSRREVTGELFF.

The chain is built from TRBV7-7 and TRBJ2-7; tentative D call: TRBD2 (6 bases). The CDR3 contains 15 residues. Germline CDR1 reads SSHAT; CDR2 reads FNYEAQ (reference sequence). With 5 bases removed from V and 0 bases from J, the gap between germline ends came to 14 bases. The CDR3 bases are TGTGCCAGCAGCCCTGGTCTCGGGGGCTCCTACGAGCAGTACTTC. Encoded protein: CASSPGLGGSYEQYF.

The chain combines TRBV18 with TRBJ2-7; 7 bases are a match to TRBD2. From germline, CDR1 is KGHSH and CDR2 LQKENI. The CDR3 loop spans 14 amino acids. The junction had 6 bases not matched to a gene; V was cut back by 3 bases and J by 4 bases. CDR3 nucleotides: TGTGCCAGCTCACCGGGCGGGAGAAAGTACGAGCAGTACTTC. Amino acids: CASSPGGRKYEQYF.

CDR3 sequence (DNA): TGTGCCAGCGGTTCCGACAGGGAATCTACCTATGGCTACACCTTC. It specifies CASGSDRESTYGYTF. This sequence joins TRBV7-9 and TRBJ1-2; 7 bases line up with TRBD1. Germline assignment: CDR1 SEHNR and CDR2 FQNEAQ (reference sequence). This CDR3 region has 15 residues. V lost 8 bases and J lost 4; bases outside the gene matches: 13.

This clone has just a few counts. The chain employs TRBV2 and TRBJ1-3; D is ambiguous. CDR3 size: 14 residues. The germline CDR1 and CDR2 sequences are SNHLY and FYNNEI. V lost 2 bases and J lost 1, with 6 bases in between. DNA of the CDR3: TGTGCCAGCAGTGAATACAGTTCTGGAAACACCATATATTTT. This sequence encodes CASSEYSSGNTIYF.

J is TRBJ2-1 and V is TRBV15; D not certain. The germline V gene has CDR1 LNHNV and CDR2 YYDKDF (reference sequence). Trimming shortened V by 0 bases and J by 13 bases, and 19 bases separated the two germline ends. This CDR3 contains 15 residues. The CDR3 here is CATSRDAVSARLQFF. The CDR3 DNA sequence: TGTGCCACCAGCAGAGATGCGGTGTCGGCGCGGCTACAGTTCTTC.

This chain uses TRBV10-3 with TRBJ2-7, with 7 bases matching TRBD1. The CDR3 runs to 14 residues. J gave up 1 base and V 8 bases, and 8 bases lay outside the gene matches. Germline V gene data show CDR1 as ENHRY and CDR2 as SYGVKD. CDR3 loop: CAIAGTANSYEQYV. CDR3 nucleotides: TGTGCCATCGCTGGGACAGCTAATTCCTACGAGCAGTACGTC.

This clone was seen only once. The rearrangement uses TRBV11-3 and TRBJ1-1; 8 nucleotides agree with TRBD1. This CDR3 has 15 residues. The V gene end was trimmed by 5 bases and the J gene end by 3 bases; junction bases not matched to a gene: 8. Germline V gene lookup returns CDR1 SGHNT and CDR2 YENEEA. CDR3 sequence reads: CASSPRTGRDTEAFF. Here the CDR3 DNA reads TGTGCCAGCAGCCCACGGACAGGGAGGGACACTGAAGCTTTCTTT. The full variable domain, completed using reference TRBV11-3 and TRBJ1-1, is EAGVVQSPRYKIIEKKQPVAFWCNPISGHNTLYWYLQNLGQGPELLIRYENEEAVDDSQLPKDRFSAERLKGVDSTLKIQPAELGDSAVYLCASSPRTGRDTEAFFGQGTRLTVV.

This clone was observed a few times. The chain joins TRBV4-1 to TRBJ1-5, with D possibly TRBD1 on 5 matching bases. The CDR3 has 13 residues. CDR1 is MGHRA, CDR2 YSYEKL, per germline. The V gene lost 4 bases and the J gene lost 4 bases, with 8 bases spanning the gap. CDR3 sequence reads: CASSRQGNQPQHF. For the CDR3, the DNA is TGCGCCAGCAGCCGTCAGGGTAATCAGCCCCAGCATTTT.

The chain joins TRBV25-1 to TRBJ2-7; D remains ambiguous. V was shortened by 8 bases and J by 2 bases, with 28 bases between the two germline ends. The CDR3 is made up of 18 amino acids. CDR1 MGHDK and CDR2 SYGVNS come from the germline V gene. The chain's CDR3 is CASSLTTLRQILPYEQYV. The CDR3 DNA sequence: TGTGCCAGCTCCCTTACGACGCTCAGGCAAATCCTCCCCTACGAGCAGTACGTC.

This clone has a single count. The chain employs TRBV2 and TRBJ2-1, with D maybe TRBD1 (6 bases). Germline V lookup: CDR1 SNHLY, CDR2 FYNNEI. With 8 bases removed from V and 4 bases from J, the gap between germline ends came to 12 bases. The CDR3 has 13 amino acids. The CDR3 nucleotides are TGTGCCAGCCTTAAGGACAGATACAATGAGCAGTTCTTC. It specifies CASLKDRYNEQFF.

The CDR3 region is CASSRDREYGYTF. CDR3 nucleotides: TGTGCCAGCAGTAGGGACAGGGAATATGGCTACACCTTC. This chain joins TRBV27 and TRBJ1-2, with 9 bases identical to TRBD1. The CDR3 is 13 amino acids. The germline V gene has CDR1 MNHEY and CDR2 SMNVEV (reference sequence). The ends lost 5 bases at V and 5 bases at J; junction bases unmatched: 3.

This chain links TRBV30 with TRBJ1-5, with 9 bases that match TRBD1. V was clipped by 4 bases and J by 7 bases; unmatched bases: 11. This CDR3 has 15 residues. From germline, CDR1 is GTSNPN and CDR2 SVGIG (reference sequence). The CDR3 reads CAWNNRDRAGQPQHF. The CDR3, as DNA: TGTGCCTGGAACAACCGGGACAGGGCTGGACAGCCCCAGCATTTT.

The chain has TRBV5-1 and TRBJ2-1, with D tentatively TRBD2 (6 bases). Germline values: CDR1 SGHRS, CDR2 YFSETQ. V was shortened by 1 base and J by 9 bases, with 20 bases between the two germline ends. The CDR3 contains 16 residues. The CDR3 region is CASSLSWDSRTTEQFF. The CDR3 nucleotides are TGCGCCAGCAGCTTGAGTTGGGACTCCAGGACGACTGAGCAGTTCTTC.

This clone has just one count. The rearrangement joins TRBV19 to TRBJ1-2, with D uncertain. Trimming removed 6 bases at V and 4 bases at J, with 15 bases between. Germline CDR1 LNHDA, CDR2 SQIVND (reference sequence). This CDR3 is built from 14 residues. CDR3 in amino acids: CASSNPGEGYGYTF. The CDR3 DNA reads TGTGCCAGTAGCAACCCCGGGGAAGGCTATGGCTACACCTTC.

The chain uses TRBV5-1 and TRBJ2-7, with TRBD2 matching 7 bases. The ends lost 3 bases at V and 5 bases at J; junction bases unmatched: 8. The germline CDR1 and CDR2 sequences are SGHRS and YFSETQ. The CDR3 contains 14 residues. For the CDR3, the DNA is TGCGCCAGCAGCTCGCTGGCGGGAGCAGACGAGCAGTACTTC. This codes for CASSSLAGADEQYF. The full variable domain, with the rest looked up from reference TRBV5-1 and TRBJ2-7, is KAGVTQTPRYLIKTRGQQVTLSCSPISGHRSVSWYQQTPGQGLQFLFEYFSETQRNKGNFPGRFSGRQFSNSRSEMNVSTLELGDSALYLCASSSLAGADEQYFGPGTRLTVT.

The V call is TRBV30, the J call TRBJ1-2, with D perhaps matching TRBD1 (5 bases). Germline V gene data show CDR1 as GTSNPN and CDR2 as SVGIG (reference sequence). CDR3 size: 13 residues. V was pared by 4 bases and J by 4 bases, with 13 bases between. This CDR3 is CAWNPQGSYGYTF. CDR3 DNA sequence: TGTGCCTGGAATCCGCAGGGCAGCTATGGCTACACCTTC.

The V call is TRBV7-2, the J call TRBJ1-3; D remains ambiguous. V was shortened by 1 base and J by 0 bases, with 13 bases between the two germline ends. Germline CDR1 reads SGHTA; CDR2 reads FQGNSA. The CDR3 extends over 17 amino acids. CDR3 nucleotides: TGTGCCAGCAGCTTAGTCCCCCCTGGCAGCTCTGGAAACACCATATATTTT. Translating it yields CASSLVPPGSSGNTIYF.

The chain uses TRBV5-1 and TRBJ2-1, with TRBD2 as a possible D gene (6 bases). There are 16 residues in the CDR3. V was trimmed by 3 bases and J by 0 bases, leaving 13 bases between them. Germline-derived CDR1 and CDR2 are SGHRS and YFSETQ. The DNA of the CDR3 is TGCGCCAGCAGCTGGGGTCCTAGCGTCTCCTACAATGAGCAGTTCTTC. It encodes CASSWGPSVSYNEQFF.

The genes are TRBV11-2 and TRBJ1-2; 8 nucleotides line up with TRBD1. With V trimmed by 7 bases and J by 8 bases, 9 bases remained unmatched. The CDR3 consists of 13 residues. Germline lookup yields CDR1 SGHAT and CDR2 FQNNGV. In DNA form, the CDR3 reads TGTGCCAGCACGATCCAGGGGGCAGAGGGCTACACCTTC. As protein: CASTIQGAEGYTF.

The chain links TRBV5-4 to TRBJ2-2, with 16 positions matching TRBD2. CDR3 length equals 19 residues. The V segment lost 1 base and the J segment 5 bases; nucleotides outside the gene matches: 8. Germline-derived CDR1 and CDR2 are SGHNT and YYREEE (reference sequence). CDR3 sequence (DNA): TGTGCCAGCAGCTTGAGGGGACTAGCGGGAGGGCCGGGTACCGGGGAGCTGTTTTTT. This sequence encodes CASSLRGLAGGPGTGELFF.

The chain joins TRBV30 to TRBJ1-4, with 11 bases matching TRBD1. The J segment lost 8 bases and the V segment lost 2 bases, leaving 4 bases of the junction unmatched. The germline V gene has CDR1 GTSNPN and CDR2 SVGIG (reference sequence). The CDR3 covers 14 residues. CDR3 sequence: CAWSRDRGVEKLFF. In DNA form, the CDR3 reads TGTGCCTGGAGTAGGGACAGGGGGGTAGAAAAACTGTTTTTT.

The rearrangement joins TRBV2 to TRBJ1-6, with no clear D. V lost 8 bases, J lost 0 bases, and 8 bases lay in between. Germline V gene sequence: CDR1 SNHLY, CDR2 FYNNEI. This CDR3 is built from 14 residues. In DNA form, the CDR3 reads TGTGCCAGCGACTCACGCTCCTATAATTCACCCCTCCACTTT. It specifies CASDSRSYNSPLHF. The entire variable domain, with the rest obtained from reference TRBV2 and TRBJ1-6, is as follows: EPEVTQTPSHQVTQMGQEVILRCVPISNHLYFYWYRQILGQKVEFLVSFYNNEISEKSEIFDDQFSVERPDGSNFTLKIRSTKLEDSAMYFCASDSRSYNSPLHFGNGTRLTVT.

V is TRBV10-1 and J is TRBJ2-5, with 8 bases fitting TRBD2. Unmatched junction bases numbered 7, after V lost 0 bases and J lost 4 bases. This CDR3 is 16 amino acids long. Looked up from germline, CDR1 is WNHNN and CDR2 is SYGVQD (reference sequence). DNA for the CDR3: TGCGCCAGCAGTGAGTCGCCCAGCGGGAGTTCAGAGACCCAGTACTTC. This encodes CASSESPSGSSETQYF.

The chain links TRBV7-6 to TRBJ2-2; 10 bases align to TRBD2. Losses at the gene ends were 0 bases for V and 4 bases for J; bases not matched to a gene: 2. The CDR3 is 16 residues long. Germline CDR1 reads SGHVS; CDR2 reads FNYEAQ. The CDR3 DNA follows: TGTGCCAGCAGCTTAGCAAGCGGGAGGGGCACCGGGGAGCTGTTTTTT. It yields the protein CASSLASGRGTGELFF.

The chain has TRBV5-4 and TRBJ2-5, with D possibly being TRBD1 (5 bases). The CDR3 is made up of 14 amino acids. The V and J ends lost 1 base and 4 bases respectively, with 11 bases between them. Germline CDR1 reads SGHNT; CDR2 reads YYREEE (reference sequence). The CDR3 nucleotides read TGTGCCAGCAGCTTGTGGGCAGGGCCAGAGACCCAGTACTTC. It yields the protein CASSLWAGPETQYF. Together with reference TRBV5-4 and TRBJ2-5, the CDR3 gives the full variable domain: ETGVTQSPTHLIKTRGQQVTLRCSSQSGHNTVSWYQQALGQGPQFIFQYYREEENGRGNFPPRFSGLQFPNYSSELNVNALELDDSALYLCASSLWAGPETQYFGPGTRLLVL.

The CDR3 loop reads CASSLGGQGNQPQHF. DNA for the CDR3: TGTGCCAGCAGCTTGGGGGGACAGGGCAATCAGCCCCAGCATTTT. This sequence joins TRBV5-6 and TRBJ1-5, with 8 bases matching TRBD1. Germline V lookup: CDR1 SGHDT, CDR2 YYEEEE. V trimming: 0 bases; J trimming: 2 bases; junction bases outside the gene matches: 1. The CDR3 runs 15 residues.

The chain couples TRBV5-1 to TRBJ2-7; the D gene is possibly TRBD2 (6 bases). The germline V and J ends were trimmed by 0 bases and 4 bases, with 8 bases remaining between them. Germline V CDR1 and CDR2: SGHRS, YFSETQ. This CDR3 has 13 residues. This CDR3 is CASSLGGTYEQYF. The CDR3 DNA sequence: TGCGCCAGCAGCTTGGGGGGGACTTACGAGCAGTACTTC.

The chain employs TRBV5-1 and TRBJ2-5; maybe TRBD1 (5 bases). Germline V gives CDR1 SGHRS, CDR2 YFSETQ. V was shortened by 7 bases and J by 5 bases, with 21 bases between the two germline ends. The CDR3 consists of 15 residues. This chain's CDR3 is CASARGRGHPETQYF. The CDR3 DNA reads TGCGCCAGCGCTAGGGGTAGGGGCCACCCCGAGACCCAGTACTTC.